This T cell receptor beta chain was sequenced during a study of blood T cell repertoires in COVID-19. The repertoire was sequenced with immunoSEQ multiplex PCR; TCRdb's copy has only in-frame clones and lacks some. The table records fewer than 200,000 clones, approximately 82% of them present only once. The CDR3 extends over 15 amino acids. Germline V CDR1 and CDR2: LNHDA, SQIVND (reference sequence). V was trimmed by 4 bases and J by 6 bases, leaving 15 bases between them. Material for sequencing was PBMCs or T cells enriched from blood (not recorded which). The receptor comes from a woman aged 60-75 years with acute COVID-19. The chain is built from TRBV19 and TRBJ1-4, with D unresolved. As DNA, the CDR3 is TGTGCCAGTAGTAAGGCGTATCCAGAGGATGAAAAACTGTTTTTT. This codes for CASSKAYPEDEKLFF.